A selection of T cell receptor beta chains follows, all from one sample in a study of blood T cell repertoires in COVID-19. Method: immunoSEQ multiplex PCR; TCRdb's copy keeps in-frame clones and lacks some. This table holds more than 110,000 clones, more than 80% found once. The sample was peripheral blood. Receptors originate from a woman older than 75 with acute or convalescent COVID-19. Both conserved end residues are trimmed from each CDR3. Expanded clones are given a class, and other clones once, few, many or no size at all.

-	TRBV6-5	TRBJ1-2	10	ASSKQEGGYT
-	TRBV7-3	TRBJ1-6	14	ASSLGTADGLSPLH
-	TRBV30	TRBJ1-4	13	AWSAPGPTNEKLF
-	TRBV5-4	TRBJ1-3	14	ASSLGGGAAGNTIY
-	TRBV4-1	TRBJ1-2	12	ASSLGTGIYGYT
-	TRBV2	TRBJ1-2	12	ASSRDRGRDGYT
-	TRBV7-2	TRBJ1-2	13	ASSLGTGGNYGYT
-	TRBV10-3	TRBJ2-7	12	AIRDGTSGDEQY
-	TRBV7-9	TRBJ2-6	16	ASSLVGQRNTGANVLT
once	TRBV7-8	TRBJ2-1	15	ASSLSLTGWGGNEQF
-	TRBV4-1	TRBJ2-6	17	ASSPTPQGARAGANVLT
-	TRBV30	TRBJ1-1	11	AWSSTGGTEAF
-	TRBV2	TRBJ1-5	12	ASSGQYSNQPQH
-	TRBV7-3	TRBJ1-1	11	ASSSGLGTEAF
-	TRBV7-8	TRBJ2-7	14	ASSSVPGQLVDEQY
-	TRBV7-9	TRBJ1-1	13	ASSPDRGTNTEAF
-	TRBV19	TRBJ1-4	11	ASSMRDREKLF
-	TRBV2	TRBJ1-4	11	ASTFDPSGKLF
-	TRBV30	TRBJ2-3	14	AWSRGLAGGEDTQY
-	TRBV12-3/TRBV12-4	TRBJ1-1	11	ASSLSSGMEAF
-	TRBV11-1	TRBJ2-5	12	ASSHRTAQETQY
-	TRBV9	TRBJ1-2	13	ASSPRRHGGYGYT
-	TRBV12-5	TRBJ1-1	13	ASGPRVLGNTEAF
-	TRBV6-2/TRBV6-3	TRBJ1-6	13	ASSYRGSSNSPLH
-	TRBV7-9	TRBJ2-1	14	ASSLQSGGPYNEQF
-	TRBV11-2	TRBJ2-3	13	ASSLPGFGTDTQY
-	TRBV11-2	TRBJ1-2	10	ASRTTGVGYT
-	TRBV4-2	TRBJ2-1	22	ASSQQPGLAGGSAQRLSYNEQF
-	TRBV12-2	TRBJ1-2	14	ASRSRGPKGIYGYT
-	TRBV5-1	TRBJ1-1	13	ASSLEGVMNTEAF
-	TRBV6-2/TRBV6-3	TRBJ1-1	14	ASSYSRDRLNTEAF
-	TRBV6-6	TRBJ1-6	13	ASSPLGVSNSPLH
-	TRBV5-3	TRBJ2-4	16	ARSLGQGWGEDKNIQY
-	TRBV27	TRBJ1-3	12	ASSLTSSGNTIY
-	TRBV3-1/TRBV3-2	TRBJ1-2	12	ASSHRTENYGYT
-	TRBV3-1/TRBV3-2	TRBJ1-1	13	ASSPNPSGRTEAF
-	TRBV30	TRBJ1-1	10	AWGSMNTEAF
-	TRBV30	TRBJ1-1	11	AWSVGGFTEAF
-	TRBV6-5	TRBJ2-1	14	ASSYSKRGTYNEQF
-	TRBV3-1/TRBV3-2	TRBJ2-7	10	ASEGQGYEQY
-	TRBV19	TRBJ1-5	15	ASSGTGWTGSDQPQH
-	TRBV7-8	TRBJ2-5	9	ASSSAGTQY
-	TRBV6-6	TRBJ2-3	14	ASSYTGSPGTDTQY
-	TRBV27	TRBJ1-1	15	ASSRLRDRGLNTEAF
-	TRBV6-1	TRBJ1-2	13	ASSERQGGFYGYT
-	TRBV7-3	TRBJ2-2	16	ASSLKPGPQGNTGELF
-	TRBV2	TRBJ1-1	12	ATRRDRANTEAF
-	TRBV7-9	TRBJ2-3	13	ASSLQTSPTDTQY
few	TRBV2	TRBJ2-7	12	ASSEWRIAYEQY